This T cell receptor beta chain was identified in a study of graft-versus-host responses after intestinal transplantation. Across the study: Among the recipients, all got anti-thymocyte globulin induction and then tacrolimus and steroids for about three years.

Libraries were prepared by immunoSEQ multiplex PCR; TCRdb keeps only in-frame clonotypes and omits some of them. The sample has over 45,000 clones; roughly 90% are singletons. The origin of this receptor is a human patient who received an intestinal transplant, so some T cells may come from the graft donor. Sample: PBMCs, taken 26 days after transplant.

The CDR3 loop reads CAWSADSSYSPLHF. As DNA, the CDR3 is TGTGCCTGGAGTGCGGACAGCTCATATTCACCCCTCCACTTT. The chain joins TRBV30 to TRBJ1-6, with D possibly TRBD1 on 6 matching bases. This CDR3 has 14 residues. Trimming removed 1 base from V and 8 bases from J, with 12 bases in between. The germline V gene has CDR1 GTSNPN and CDR2 SVGIG (reference sequence).